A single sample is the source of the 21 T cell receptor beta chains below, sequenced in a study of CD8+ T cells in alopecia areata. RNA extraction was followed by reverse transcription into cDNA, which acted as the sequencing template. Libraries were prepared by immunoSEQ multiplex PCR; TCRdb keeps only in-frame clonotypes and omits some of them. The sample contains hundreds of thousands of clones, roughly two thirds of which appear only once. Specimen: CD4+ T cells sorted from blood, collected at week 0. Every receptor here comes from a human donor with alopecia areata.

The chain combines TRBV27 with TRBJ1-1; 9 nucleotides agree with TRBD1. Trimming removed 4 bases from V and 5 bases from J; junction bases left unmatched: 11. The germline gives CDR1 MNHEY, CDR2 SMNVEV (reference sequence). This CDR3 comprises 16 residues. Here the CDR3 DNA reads TGTGCCAGCAGTTCTTCACCGGGACAGGGAATGACTGAAGCTTTCTTT. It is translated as CASSSSPGQGMTEAFF.

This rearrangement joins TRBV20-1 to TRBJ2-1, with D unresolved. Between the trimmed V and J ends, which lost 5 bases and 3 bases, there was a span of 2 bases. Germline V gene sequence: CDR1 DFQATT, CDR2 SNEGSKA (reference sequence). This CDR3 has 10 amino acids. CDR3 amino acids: CSAVYNEQFF. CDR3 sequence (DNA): TGCAGTGCTGTCTACAATGAGCAGTTCTTC.

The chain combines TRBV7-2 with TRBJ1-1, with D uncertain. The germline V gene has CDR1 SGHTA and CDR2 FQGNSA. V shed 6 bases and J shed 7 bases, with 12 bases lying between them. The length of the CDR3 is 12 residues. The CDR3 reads CASRQVWDEAFF. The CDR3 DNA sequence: TGTGCCAGCAGACAAGTGTGGGATGAAGCTTTCTTT. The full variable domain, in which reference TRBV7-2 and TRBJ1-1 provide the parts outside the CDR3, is GAGVSQSPSNKVTEKGKDVELRCDPISGHTALYWYRQSLGQGLEFLIYFQGNSAPDKSGLPSDRFSAERTGGSVSTLTIQRTQQEDSAVYLCASRQVWDEAFFGQGTRLTVV.

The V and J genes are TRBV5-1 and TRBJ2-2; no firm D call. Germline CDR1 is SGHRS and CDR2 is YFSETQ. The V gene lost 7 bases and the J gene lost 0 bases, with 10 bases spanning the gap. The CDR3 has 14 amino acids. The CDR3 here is CASYVGSNTGELFF. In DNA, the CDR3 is TGCGCCAGCTATGTGGGCTCGAACACCGGGGAGCTGTTTTTT. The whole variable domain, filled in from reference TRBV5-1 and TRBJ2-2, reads KAGVTQTPRYLIKTRGQQVTLSCSPISGHRSVSWYQQTPGQGLQFLFEYFSETQRNKGNFPGRFSGRQFSNSRSEMNVSTLELGDSALYLCASYVGSNTGELFFGEGSRLTVL.

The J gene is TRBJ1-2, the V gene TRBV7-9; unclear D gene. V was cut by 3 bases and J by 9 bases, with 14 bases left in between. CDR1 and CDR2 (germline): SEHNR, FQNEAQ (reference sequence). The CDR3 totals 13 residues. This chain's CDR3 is CASSFSAGMSYTF. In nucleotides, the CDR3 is TGTGCCAGCAGCTTCTCCGCGGGGATGAGCTACACCTTC. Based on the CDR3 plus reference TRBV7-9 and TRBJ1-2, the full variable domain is DTGVSQNPRHKITKRGQNVTFRCDPISEHNRLYWYRQTLGQGPEFLTYFQNEAQLEKSRLLSDRFSAERPKGSFSTLEIQRTEQGDSAMYLCASSFSAGMSYTFGSGTRLTVV.

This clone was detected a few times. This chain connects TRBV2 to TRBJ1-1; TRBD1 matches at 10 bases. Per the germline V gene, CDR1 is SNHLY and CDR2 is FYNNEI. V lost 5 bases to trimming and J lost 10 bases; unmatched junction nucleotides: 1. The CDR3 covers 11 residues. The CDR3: CASSWDRGAFF. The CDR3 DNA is TGTGCCAGCAGTTGGGACAGGGGAGCTTTCTTT.

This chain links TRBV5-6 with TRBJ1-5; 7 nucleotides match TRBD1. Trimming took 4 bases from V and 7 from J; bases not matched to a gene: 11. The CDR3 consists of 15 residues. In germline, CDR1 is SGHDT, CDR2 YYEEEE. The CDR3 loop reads CASSPRGGRGQPQHF. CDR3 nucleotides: TGTGCCAGCAGCCCCAGGGGGGGACGCGGACAGCCCCAGCATTTT.

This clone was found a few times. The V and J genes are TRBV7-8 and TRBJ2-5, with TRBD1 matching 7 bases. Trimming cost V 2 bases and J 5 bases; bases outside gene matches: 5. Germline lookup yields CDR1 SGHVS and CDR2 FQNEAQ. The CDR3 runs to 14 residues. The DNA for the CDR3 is TGTGCCAGCAGCTTACACACAGGGGTGGAGACCCAGTACTTC. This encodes CASSLHTGVETQYF. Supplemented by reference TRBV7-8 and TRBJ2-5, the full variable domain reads GAGVSQSPRYKVAKRGQDVALRCDPISGHVSLFWYQQALGQGPEFLTYFQNEAQLDKSGLPSDRFFAERPEGSVSTLKIQRTQQEDSAVYLCASSLHTGVETQYFGPGTRLLVL.

This CDR3 is CASSFQRGNEQFF. DNA of the CDR3: TGTGCCAGCAGCTTCCAGCGGGGCAATGAGCAGTTCTTC. The chain joins TRBV5-6 to TRBJ2-1; 7 bases fit TRBD2. J gave up 6 bases and V 2 bases, and 2 bases lay outside the gene matches. Per germline, CDR1 SGHDT and CDR2 YYEEEE. CDR3 size: 13 residues.

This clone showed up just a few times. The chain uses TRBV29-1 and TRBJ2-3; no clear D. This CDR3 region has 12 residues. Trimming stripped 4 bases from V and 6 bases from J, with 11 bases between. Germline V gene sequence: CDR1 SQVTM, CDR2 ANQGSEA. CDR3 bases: TGCAGCGTTGGGACCCATGGGGATACGCAGTATTTT. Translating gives CSVGTHGDTQYF.

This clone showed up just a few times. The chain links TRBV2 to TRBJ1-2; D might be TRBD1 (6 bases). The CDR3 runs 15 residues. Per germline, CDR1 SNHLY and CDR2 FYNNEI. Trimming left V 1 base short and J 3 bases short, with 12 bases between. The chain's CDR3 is CASSEGSGAYYGYTF. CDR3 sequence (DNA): TGTGCCAGCAGTGAAGGTTCGGGGGCGTACTATGGCTACACCTTC.

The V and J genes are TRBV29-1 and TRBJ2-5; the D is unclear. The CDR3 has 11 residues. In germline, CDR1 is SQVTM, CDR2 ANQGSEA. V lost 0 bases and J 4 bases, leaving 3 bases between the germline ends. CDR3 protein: CSVEETETQYF. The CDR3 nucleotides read TGCAGCGTTGAAGAGACAGAGACCCAGTACTTC.

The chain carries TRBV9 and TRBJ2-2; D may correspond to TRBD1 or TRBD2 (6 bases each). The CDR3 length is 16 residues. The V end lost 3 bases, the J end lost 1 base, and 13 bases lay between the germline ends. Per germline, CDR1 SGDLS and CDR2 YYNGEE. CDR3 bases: TGTGCCAGCAGCGCTTCACAGGGAGGGAACACCGGGGAGCTGTTTTTT. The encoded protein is CASSASQGGNTGELFF.

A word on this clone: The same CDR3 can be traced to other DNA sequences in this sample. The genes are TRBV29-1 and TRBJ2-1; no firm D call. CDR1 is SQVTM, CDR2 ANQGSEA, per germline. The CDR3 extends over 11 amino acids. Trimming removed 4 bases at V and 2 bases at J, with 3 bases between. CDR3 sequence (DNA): TGCAGCGTTGTCCCCTACAATGAGCAGTTCTTC. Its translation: CSVVPYNEQFF.

The CDR3 sequence is CASSLARVEAGELFF. In DNA form, the CDR3 reads TGTGCCAGCAGCTTAGCCAGGGTTGAGGCCGGGGAGCTGTTTTTT. V and J are TRBV7-2 and TRBJ2-2, with D possibly TRBD1 on 5 matching bases. The CDR3 length is 15 residues. V was pared by 0 bases and J by 6 bases, with 11 bases between. Germline loops: CDR1 SGHTA, CDR2 FQGNSA.

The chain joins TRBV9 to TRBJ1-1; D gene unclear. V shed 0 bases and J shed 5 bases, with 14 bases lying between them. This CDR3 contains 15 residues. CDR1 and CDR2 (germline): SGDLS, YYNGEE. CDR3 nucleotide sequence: TGTGCCAGCAGCGTAGTGGCAGGCGTGGTAACTGAAGCTTTCTTT. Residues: CASSVVAGVVTEAFF.

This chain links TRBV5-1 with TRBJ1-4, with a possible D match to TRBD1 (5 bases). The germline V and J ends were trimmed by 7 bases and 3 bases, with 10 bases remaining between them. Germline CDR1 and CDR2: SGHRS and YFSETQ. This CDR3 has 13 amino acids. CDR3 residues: CASSPGSNEKLFF. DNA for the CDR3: TGCGCCAGCTCCCCAGGGTCTAATGAAAAACTGTTTTTT.

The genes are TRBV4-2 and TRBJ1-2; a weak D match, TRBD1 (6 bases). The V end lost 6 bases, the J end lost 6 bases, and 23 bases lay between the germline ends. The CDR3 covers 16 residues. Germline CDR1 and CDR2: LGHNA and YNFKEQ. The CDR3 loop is CASSPIRQEQYDGYTF. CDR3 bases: TGTGCCAGCAGTCCTATAAGACAGGAACAATATGATGGCTACACCTTC.

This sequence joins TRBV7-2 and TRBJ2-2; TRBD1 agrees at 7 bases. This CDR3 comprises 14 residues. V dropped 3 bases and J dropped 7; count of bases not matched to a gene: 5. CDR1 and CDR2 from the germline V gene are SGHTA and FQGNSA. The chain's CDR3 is CASSFRQGRGELFF. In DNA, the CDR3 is TGTGCCAGCAGCTTCCGACAGGGCCGCGGGGAGCTGTTTTTT.

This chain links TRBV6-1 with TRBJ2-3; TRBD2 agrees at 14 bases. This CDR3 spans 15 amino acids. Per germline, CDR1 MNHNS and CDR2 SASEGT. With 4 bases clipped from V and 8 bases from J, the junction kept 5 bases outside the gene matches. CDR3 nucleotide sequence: TGTGCCAGCAGTGGACTAGCGGGGGGGCCTGTTACGCAGTATTTT. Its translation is CASSGLAGGPVTQYF.

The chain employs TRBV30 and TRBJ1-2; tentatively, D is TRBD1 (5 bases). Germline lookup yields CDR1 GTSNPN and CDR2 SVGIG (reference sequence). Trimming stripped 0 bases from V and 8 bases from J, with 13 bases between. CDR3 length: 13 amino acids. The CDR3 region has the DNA TGTGCCTGGAGTGTACTTGGGGCCGGGGGCTACACCTTC. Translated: CAWSVLGAGGYTF.